This T cell receptor beta chain comes out of a study of blood T cell repertoires in COVID-19. In the source study's methods: Amplified reference gene primers provided the basis for estimating nucleated cell counts. Measured with immunoSEQ multiplex PCR; TCRdb has only the in-frame clones, and not every one. The V and J calls and clone size come from that table; D and trimming were worked out from the DNA. The top ten hold about 1.6% of the sample, which has under 450,000 clones, approximately 90% seen once. The sequencing sample was made of peripheral blood. This TCR derives from a woman between 40 and 55 years old with COVID-19, enrolled during active disease.

The CDR3 sequence is CASRRQGAYGYTF. DNA for the CDR3: TGTGCCAGCAGAAGACAGGGAGCCTATGGCTACACCTTC. The chain couples TRBV27 to TRBJ1-2; 7 nucleotides align to TRBD1. Losses at the gene ends were 6 bases for V and 4 bases for J; bases not matched to a gene: 5. The CDR3 is made up of 13 amino acids. Germline CDR1 and CDR2: MNHEY and SMNVEV (reference sequence).